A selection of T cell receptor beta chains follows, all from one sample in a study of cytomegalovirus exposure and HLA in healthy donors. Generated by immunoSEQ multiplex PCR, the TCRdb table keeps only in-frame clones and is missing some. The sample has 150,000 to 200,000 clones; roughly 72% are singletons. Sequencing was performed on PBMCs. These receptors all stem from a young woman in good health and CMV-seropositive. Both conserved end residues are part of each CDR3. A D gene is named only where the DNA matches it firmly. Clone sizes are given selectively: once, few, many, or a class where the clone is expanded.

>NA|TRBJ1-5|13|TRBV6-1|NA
CASSESPPIPQHF
TGTGCCAGCAGTGAATCCCCTCCTATACCCCAGCATTTT
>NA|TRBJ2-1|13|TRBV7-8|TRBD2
CASSSQREAAKFF
TGTGCCAGCAGCTCCCAGCGGGAGGCCGCTAAGTTCTTC
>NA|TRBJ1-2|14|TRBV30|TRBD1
CAWSGRYGTGGYTF
TGTGCCTGGAGTGGAAGATACGGGACAGGGGGCTACACCTTC
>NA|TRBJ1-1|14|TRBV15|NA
CATSREGRRGEAFF
TGTGCCACCAGCAGAGAAGGACGTCGGGGTGAAGCTTTCTTT
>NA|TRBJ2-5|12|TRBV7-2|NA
CASSEILGTQYF
TGTGCCAGCAGCGAGATTCTTGGGACCCAGTACTTC
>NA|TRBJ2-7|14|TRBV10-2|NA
CASSEGDRPYEQYF
TGCGCCAGCAGTGAAGGTGACAGGCCCTACGAGCAGTACTTC
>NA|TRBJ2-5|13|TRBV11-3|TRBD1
CASSKGQGMTQYF
TGTGCCAGCAGCAAGGGACAGGGAATGACCCAGTACTTC
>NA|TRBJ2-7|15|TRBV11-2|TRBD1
CASSLGTGGFYEQYF
TGTGCCAGCAGCTTAGGGACAGGGGGTTTTTACGAGCAGTACTTC
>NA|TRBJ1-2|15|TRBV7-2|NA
CASSLSASRVRGYTF
TGTGCCAGCAGCTTAAGTGCCAGCAGGGTACGCGGCTACACCTTC
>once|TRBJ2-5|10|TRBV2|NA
CASQGQGNDF
TGTGCCTCCCAGGGGCAGGGTAATGACTTC
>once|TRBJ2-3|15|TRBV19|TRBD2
CASSWTSGGTDTQYF
TGTGCCAGTAGCTGGACTAGCGGGGGCACAGATACGCAGTATTTT
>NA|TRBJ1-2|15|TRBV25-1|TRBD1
CASSRLGQGDYGYTF
TGTGCCAGCAGTCGCCTGGGACAGGGAGACTATGGCTACACCTTC
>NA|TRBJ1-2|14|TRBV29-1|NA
CSVEDRTMNYGYTF
TGCAGCGTTGAAGATCGGACAATGAACTATGGCTACACCTTC
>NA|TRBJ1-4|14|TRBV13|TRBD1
CASRVGTGSEKLFF
TGTGCCAGCAGGGTCGGGACAGGGAGTGAAAAACTGTTTTTT